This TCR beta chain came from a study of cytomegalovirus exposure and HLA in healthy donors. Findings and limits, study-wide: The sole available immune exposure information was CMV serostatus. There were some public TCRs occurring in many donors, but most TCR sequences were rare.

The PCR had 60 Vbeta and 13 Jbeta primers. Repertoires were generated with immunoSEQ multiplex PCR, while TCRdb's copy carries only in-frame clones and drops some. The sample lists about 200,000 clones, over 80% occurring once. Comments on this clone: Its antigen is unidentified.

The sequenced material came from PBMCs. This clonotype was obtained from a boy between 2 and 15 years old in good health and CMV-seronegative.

CDR3 nucleotide sequence: TGTGCCAGTAGCCGGACTAGCGGCCGCCTCGAGCAGTACTTC. Protein product: CASSRTSGRLEQYF. This chain connects TRBV19 to TRBJ2-7; 10 bases are shared with TRBD2. Trimming removed 6 bases from V and 6 bases from J; junction bases left unmatched: 8. Germline V gene lookup returns CDR1 LNHDA and CDR2 SQIVND (reference sequence). The CDR3 is made up of 14 amino acids. Using reference TRBV19 and TRBJ2-7 for the parts outside the CDR3, the full variable domain is DGGITQSPKYLFRKEGQNVTLSCEQNLNHDAMYWYRQDPGQGLRLIYYSQIVNDFQKGDIAEGYSVSREKKESFPLTVTSAQKNPTAFYLCASSRTSGRLEQYFGPGTRLTVT.